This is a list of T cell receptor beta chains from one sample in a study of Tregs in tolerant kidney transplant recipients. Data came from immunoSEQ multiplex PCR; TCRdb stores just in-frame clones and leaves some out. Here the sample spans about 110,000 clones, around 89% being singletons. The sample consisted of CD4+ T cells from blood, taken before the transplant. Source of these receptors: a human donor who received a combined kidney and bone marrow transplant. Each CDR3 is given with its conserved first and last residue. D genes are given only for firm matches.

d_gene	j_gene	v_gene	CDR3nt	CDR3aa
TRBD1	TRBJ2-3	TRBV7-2	TGTGCCAGCAGCCAGGGGGCGGGAACGCAGTATTTT	CASSQGAGTQYF
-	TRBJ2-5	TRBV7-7	TGTGCCAGCAGCTTAGGAACAGTACAAGAGACCCAGTACTTC	CASSLGTVQETQYF
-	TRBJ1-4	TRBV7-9	TGTGCCAGCAGCTTCCGGCAGCCGGGGGTCGAAAAACTGTTTTTT	CASSFRQPGVEKLFF
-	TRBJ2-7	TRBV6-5	TGTGCCAGCAGTGGCGGACTTCCACTGGGCTACGAGCAGTACTTC	CASSGGLPLGYEQYF
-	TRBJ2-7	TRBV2	TGTGCCAGCAGTGAAGCGCGGGCTATTCCCGAGCAGTACTTC	CASSEARAIPEQYF
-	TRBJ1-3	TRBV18	TGTGCCTTGGGGGACATCTCTGGAAACACCATATATTTT	CALGDISGNTIYF
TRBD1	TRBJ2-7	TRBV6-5	TGTGCCAGCTCCGTGACAGGGGGGACCTACGAGCAGTACTTC	CASSVTGGTYEQYF
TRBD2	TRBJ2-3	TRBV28	TGTGCCAGCAGTTTACCTACTAGCGGGTTTACAGATACGCAGTATTTT	CASSLPTSGFTDTQYF
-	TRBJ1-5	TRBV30	TGTGCCTGGAGTGACGTGGGGGGGATTGGACAGCCCCAGCATTTT	CAWSDVGGIGQPQHF
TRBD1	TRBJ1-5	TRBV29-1	TGCAGCGCCGTACAGGGGGCCGGTCAGCCCCAGCATTTT	CSAVQGAGQPQHF
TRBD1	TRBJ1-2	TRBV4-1	TGCGCCAGCAGGCCGACAGGGCGCTATGGCTACACCTTC	CASRPTGRYGYTF